The rows below give T cell receptor beta chains drawn from one sample of a study of cytomegalovirus exposure and HLA in healthy donors. Data came from immunoSEQ multiplex PCR; TCRdb stores just in-frame clones and leaves some out. The sample has around 100,000 clones. The sequenced sample consisted of PBMCs. The receptor set was obtained from a man in his fifties in good health and CMV-seronegative. CDR3s include the opening cysteine and the closing phenylalanine or tryptophan. D genes are given only for firm matches.

D gene	V gene	J gene	CDR3 DNA	CDR3 protein
TRBD1	TRBV2	TRBJ1-2	TGTGCCAGCTTCCGACAGGGGTTAGGATATGGCTACACCTTC	CASFRQGLGYGYTF
-	TRBV4-3	TRBJ1-1	TGCGCCAGCAGCCAAGATCGGACACGGAACTTCGAAGCTTTCTTT	CASSQDRTRNFEAFF
-	TRBV9	TRBJ2-5	TGTGCCAGCAGCCAGCACGCCGGGAATCTAGAGACCCAGTACTTC	CASSQHAGNLETQYF
-	TRBV6-5	TRBJ1-2	TGTGCCAGCAGTTACTTAGGGGCCGGCTACACCTTC	CASSYLGAGYTF
-	TRBV7-8	TRBJ1-1	TGTGCCAGCAGCACCCTCAGTGGGGCCCAGCACGCTTTCTTT	CASSTLSGAQHAFF
-	TRBV5-1	TRBJ1-1	TGCGCCAGCAGCTACGACGGAACAGGAGCTTTCTTT	CASSYDGTGAFF
TRBD1	TRBV9	TRBJ1-3	TGTGCCAGCACCCCAGGGGGACAGGGATTCGGAAACACCATATATTTT	CASTPGGQGFGNTIYF
-	TRBV29-1	TRBJ2-7	TGCAGCGTTGAGAAAGGCAGGGGTTCCTACGAGCAGTACTTC	CSVEKGRGSYEQYF
TRBD1	TRBV6-5	TRBJ1-2	TGTGCCAGCAGGTACCAGGGACAGGGGACCTATGGCTACACCTTC	CASRYQGQGTYGYTF
-	TRBV5-4	TRBJ2-3	TGTGCCAGCAGCGTGGTGCAGTACACAGATACGCAGTATTTT	CASSVVQYTDTQYF
TRBD1	TRBV5-1	TRBJ2-2	TGCGCCAGCAGCTTGTCGCCGGGACAGGGTTCTTTGGGTAGATCCGGGGAGCTGTTTTTT	CASSLSPGQGSLGRSGELFF
TRBD1	TRBV6-5	TRBJ1-1	TGTGCCAGCAGTCGGGACAGACCCAACACTGAAGCTTTCTTT	CASSRDRPNTEAFF
TRBD1	TRBV18	TRBJ2-1	TGTGCCAGCTCACAGGGGGCGAATTCGTACAATGAGCAGTTCTTC	CASSQGANSYNEQFF
-	TRBV7-2	TRBJ2-2	TGTGCCAGCAGCTCTGGCAGTATCACCGGGGAGCTGTTTTTT	CASSSGSITGELFF
-	TRBV7-2	TRBJ1-5	TGTGCCAGCAGCAAAGAACGGACAGCAAATCAGCCCCAGCATTTT	CASSKERTANQPQHF
-	TRBV19	TRBJ2-7	TGTGCCAGTAGTTCCCCGCGGTTCGAGCAGTACTTC	CASSSPRFEQYF
TRBD2	TRBV5-1	TRBJ2-7	TGCGCCAGCAGCCCCGGGACTAGCGGGAGTGCGGTACAGTACTTC	CASSPGTSGSAVQYF
-	TRBV5-6	TRBJ1-2	TGTGCCAGCAGCATAACAGGGTATATCGATGGCTACACCTTC	CASSITGYIDGYTF
TRBD2	TRBV4-1	TRBJ2-1	TGCGCCAGCAGCCAGAGAACTAGCGGGACACCGAATGAGCAGTTCTTC	CASSQRTSGTPNEQFF
TRBD2	TRBV11-3	TRBJ2-2	TGTGCCAGCAGCTTGGGGGGGGGAACCGGGGAGCTGTTTTTT	CASSLGGGTGELFF
-	TRBV30	TRBJ2-2	TGTGCCTGGAGTCGGGCGAACACCGGGGAGCTGTTTTTT	CAWSRANTGELFF
-	TRBV6-5	TRBJ2-7	TGTGCCAGCAGTTACTCGAGGGCTAGCTCCTACGAGCAGTACTTC	CASSYSRASSYEQYF
-	TRBV9	TRBJ2-3	TGTGCCGGGGGGAACTTGGGGAGCACAGATACGCAGTATTTT	CAGGNLGSTDTQYF
-	TRBV5-6	TRBJ1-6	TGTGCCAGCAGCTTGGACGGGGTGGGGTATAATTCACCCCTCCACTTT	CASSLDGVGYNSPLHF
TRBD1	TRBV5-4	TRBJ1-2	TGTGCCAGCAGCGCCGAAGGGGGCTATGATGGCTACACCTTC	CASSAEGGYDGYTF
TRBD2	TRBV7-9	TRBJ2-6	TGTGCCAGCAGCCCGGGAGGGTACCGCTCTGGGGCCAACGTCCTGACTTTC	CASSPGGYRSGANVLTF
-	TRBV30	TRBJ2-5	TGTGCCTGGAGTGTGACGGGGGGCCGCACCAAGGTGGAGCAGTACTTC	CAWSVTGGRTKVEQYF
-	TRBV29-1	TRBJ1-2	TGCAGCGTGTTTCTTGAAGAGGTAGGCCCCACCTTC	CSVFLEEVGPTF
-	TRBV29-1	TRBJ2-7	TGCAGCGTTTTACAGGTCTACGAGCAGTACTTC	CSVLQVYEQYF
-	TRBV9	TRBJ1-1	TGTGCCAGCAGCGTAGCCCCCTCCGGGACAGAAGCTTTCTTT	CASSVAPSGTEAFF
-	TRBV5-1	TRBJ1-2	TGCGCCAGCAGCCCCCGGGGAGGGTCTGGTGCCTATGGCTACACCTTC	CASSPRGGSGAYGYTF
-	TRBV6-6	TRBJ1-5	TGTGCCAGCATTATGGACGGGGTGAGCAATCAGCCCCAGCATTTT	CASIMDGVSNQPQHF
TRBD1	TRBV2	TRBJ1-1	TGTGCCAGCAGTTCGGGACAGTCAGATGGGACTGAAGCTTTCTTT	CASSSGQSDGTEAFF
-	TRBV5-8	TRBJ2-6	TGTGCCAGCAGCTTTACTGGGGCCAACGTCCTGACTTTC	CASSFTGANVLTF
-	TRBV7-2	TRBJ2-7	TGTGCCAGCAGCTATGACAGGAGCTCCTACGAGCAGTACTTC	CASSYDRSSYEQYF
TRBD1	TRBV18	TRBJ1-1	TGTGCCAGCTCACCCCCGGGGACAGAGAAAAACACTGAAGCTTTCTTT	CASSPPGTEKNTEAFF
TRBD1	TRBV6-5	TRBJ2-7	TGTGCCAGCAGTTCCGGCGACAGGGCCTACGAGCAGTACTTC	CASSSGDRAYEQYF
TRBD1	TRBV19	TRBJ2-7	TGTGCCAGTAGTACCCCCGGGACAGGGACCTACGAGCAGTACTTC	CASSTPGTGTYEQYF
-	TRBV12-5	TRBJ1-2	TGTGCTAGTGGTTCTCGGGGTCTTGGCTACACCTTC	CASGSRGLGYTF
TRBD1	TRBV5-1	TRBJ2-5	TGCGCCAGCAGCTCGACAGGGTCGGAGACCCAGTACTTC	CASSSTGSETQYF
TRBD1	TRBV27	TRBJ2-7	TGTGCCAGCAGCCCACTTGGGACAGGGGTCGAGCAGTACTTC	CASSPLGTGVEQYF
TRBD1	TRBV5-1	TRBJ2-2	TGCGCCAGCAGCTCTGTGACAGGGGCAGGCGGGGAGCTGTTTTTT	CASSSVTGAGGELFF
TRBD1	TRBV11-3	TRBJ2-7	TGTGCCAGCAGCTTAGCCACGACAGGGAAAGGGTACGAGCAGTACTTC	CASSLATTGKGYEQYF
-	TRBV4-2	TRBJ2-1	TGTGCCAGCAGCCAGGACGGACGGGATAATGAGCAGTTCTTC	CASSQDGRDNEQFF
-	TRBV7-3	TRBJ2-3	TGTGCCAGCAGCCCCCGGATCGTGTCGGGAGTGACAGATACGCAGTATTTT	CASSPRIVSGVTDTQYF
-	TRBV27	TRBJ2-4	TGTGCCAGCAGTTTGCGTGGGGCTGCCAAAAACATTCAGTACTTC	CASSLRGAAKNIQYF
TRBD2	TRBV29-1	TRBJ2-4	TGCAGCGCACGACTAGCGGGCACCGTTCAGTACTTC	CSARLAGTVQYF
-	TRBV4-1	TRBJ1-2	TGCGCCAGCAGCCAAGACAGAAACTATGGCTACACCTTC	CASSQDRNYGYTF
-	TRBV18	TRBJ2-7	TGTGCCAGCTCACCATACGCAGGGGAAGGGGAGCAGTACTTC	CASSPYAGEGEQYF
TRBD1	TRBV5-6	TRBJ2-1	TGTGCCAGCAACTGGGACAGGAGGAATCTCGATGAGCAGTTCTTC	CASNWDRRNLDEQFF
-	TRBV7-2	TRBJ1-2	TGTGCCAGCAGCTTAGAGAGTGGGCAGGGTGGGTATGGCTACACCTTC	CASSLESGQGGYGYTF